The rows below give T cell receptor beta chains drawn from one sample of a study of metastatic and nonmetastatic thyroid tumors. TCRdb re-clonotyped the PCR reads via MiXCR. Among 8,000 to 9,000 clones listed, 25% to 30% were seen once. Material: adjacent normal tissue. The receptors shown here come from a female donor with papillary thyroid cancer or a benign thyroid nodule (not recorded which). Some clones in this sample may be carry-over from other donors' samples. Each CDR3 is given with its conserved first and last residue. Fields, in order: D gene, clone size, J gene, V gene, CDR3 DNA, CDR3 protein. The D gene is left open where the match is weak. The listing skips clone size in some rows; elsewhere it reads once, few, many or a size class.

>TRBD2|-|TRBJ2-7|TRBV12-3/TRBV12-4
TGTGCCAGCAGCGACGGACTAGCGGGACCCCCCTACGAGCAGTACTTC
CASSDGLAGPPYEQYF
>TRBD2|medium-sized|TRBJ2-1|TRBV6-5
TGTGCCAGCACCCGGACTAGCGGGAGATACTCCTACAATGAGCAGTTCTTC
CASTRTSGRYSYNEQFF
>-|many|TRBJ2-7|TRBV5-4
TGTGCCAGCAGCTTGGCCCTCCTAGTTACCTACGAGCAGTACTTC
CASSLALLVTYEQYF
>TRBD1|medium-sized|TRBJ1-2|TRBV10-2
TGCGCCAGCAGGAGGGACAGTTATGGCTACACCTTC
CASRRDSYGYTF
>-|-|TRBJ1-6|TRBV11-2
TGTGCCAGCAGCTTGGGGGCCGGGGCAGGGAACTCACCCCTCCACTTT
CASSLGAGAGNSPLHF
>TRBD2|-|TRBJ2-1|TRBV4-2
TGTGCCAGCAGCCAAGATTGGACTAGCGGTAGCAATGAGCAGTTCTTC
CASSQDWTSGSNEQFF
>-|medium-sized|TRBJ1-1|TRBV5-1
TGCGCCAGCAGCTTGGGAGCCGGGAACACTGAAGCTTTCTTT
CASSLGAGNTEAFF
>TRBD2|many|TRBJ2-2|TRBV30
TGTGCCTGGAGGTCGGGGGGGCGGGACACCGGGGAGCTGTTTTTT
CAWRSGGRDTGELFF
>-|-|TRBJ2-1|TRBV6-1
TGTGCCAGCAGTGAACGGGGTGGTTGCACCTACAATGAGCAGTTCTTC
CASSERGGCTYNEQFF
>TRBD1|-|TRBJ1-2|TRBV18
TGTGCCAGCTCACCACGACTAGAGGGACAGGATGGGGGCTACACCTTC
CASSPRLEGQDGGYTF
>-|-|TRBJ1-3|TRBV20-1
TGCAGTGCTAGGTCGCCGGGAGGAAACACCATATATTTT
CSARSPGGNTIYF
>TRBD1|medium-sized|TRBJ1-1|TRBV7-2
TGTGCCAGCAGCTCCCGGGACAGGAGGGGCATGAACACTGAAGCTTTCTTT
CASSSRDRRGMNTEAFF
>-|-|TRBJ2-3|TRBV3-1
TGTGCCAGCACCTGTACAGATACGCGGTATTTT
CASTCTDTRYF
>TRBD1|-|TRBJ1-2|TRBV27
TGTGCCAGCAGTTTAGGACAGGGGGGTGATGGCTACACCTTC
CASSLGQGGDGYTF
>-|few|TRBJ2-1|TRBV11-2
TGTGCCAGCAGCGTAAGACTAGTCAATGAGCAGTTCTTC
CASSVRLVNEQFF